The 2 T cell receptor beta chains presented below share a single source sample, sequenced in a study of blood T cell repertoires in COVID-19. The table came from immunoSEQ multiplex PCR; TCRdb's copy has only in-frame clones and leaves some out. In the table there are approximately 130,000 clones, about four fifths of which are singletons. The sample taken for sequencing was peripheral blood. Receptors were obtained from a woman aged 60 to 75 with active or convalescent COVID-19.

The genes are TRBV28 and TRBJ2-6, with a possible D match to TRBD1 (5 bases). The V end was cut by 6 bases, the J end by 4 bases, with 7 bases between. Germline values: CDR1 MDHEN, CDR2 SYDVKM. This CDR3 spans 13 amino acids. The CDR3 DNA sequence: TGTGCCAGCAGGACAGCAGGGGCCAACGTCCTGACTTTC. It yields the protein CASRTAGANVLTF.

V gene TRBV24-1 combines with J gene TRBJ1-4; weak D call: TRBD1 (5 bases). Germline V gene data show CDR1 as KGHDR and CDR2 as SFDVKD. This CDR3 is built from 13 residues. Deletions cut 5 bases from V and 8 bases from J, with 11 bases between. The CDR3 region has the DNA TGTGCCACCAGTGGACGGCAGGGAGAAAAACTGTTTTTT. Amino acid sequence: CATSGRQGEKLFF.